This TCR beta chain was recorded in a study of T cell responses to AZD1222 COVID-19 vaccine. General study points: The donor group comprised mostly white British people and more females; the analysis possibly underestimated clonal diversity.

In regard to this clone: Its antigen remains unknown.

The data were produced by immunoSEQ multiplex PCR, yet TCRdb's version contains in-frame clones alone and is incomplete. This table has about 180,000 clones, 87% appearing once. Germline V gives CDR1 LNHNV, CDR2 YYDKDF (reference sequence). The V end lost 3 bases, the J end lost 1 base, and 9 bases lay between the germline ends. The CDR3 has 14 amino acids. The input for sequencing was peripheral blood, taken on day 0 of AZD1222 vaccination. The sequence was obtained from an adult in good health. The chain recombines TRBV15 with TRBJ2-5; no clear D gene. CDR3 loop: CATSSEAAQETQYF. The DNA for the CDR3 is TGTGCCACCAGCAGTGAGGCAGCCCAAGAGACCCAGTACTTC.